Each of the 27 T cell receptor beta chains below was sequenced from the same sample in a study of blood T cell repertoires in COVID-19. Profiling relied on immunoSEQ multiplex PCR, and the TCRdb table lists in-frame clones only, not all of them. This sample has fewer than 35,000 clones, with 84% found just once. What was sequenced was peripheral blood. All receptors come from a human donor in a cohort sampled during active COVID-19.

V gene TRBV7-2 combines with J gene TRBJ2-7; maybe TRBD2 (7 bases). Looked up from germline, CDR1 is SGHTA and CDR2 is FQGNSA. This CDR3 has 13 amino acids. V shed 5 bases and J shed 5 bases, with 13 bases lying between them. CDR3 coding DNA: TGTGCCAGCAGCCGAAGGGGGGGAGACGAGCAGTACTTC. Translation gives CASSRRGGDEQYF.

This clone was picked up one time. The chain uses TRBV11-2 and TRBJ2-3; no reliable D call. Germline V gene data show CDR1 as SGHAT and CDR2 as FQNNGV. The CDR3 length is 14 residues. V was trimmed by 2 bases and J by 6 bases, leaving 12 bases between them. Here the CDR3 DNA reads TGTGCCAGCAGCTTAACCGGGTCACTTGATACGCAGTATTTT. Its translation: CASSLTGSLDTQYF.

The V call is TRBV7-9, the J call TRBJ1-2, with D possibly matching TRBD1 (6 bases). This CDR3 contains 13 residues. Germline V gene data show CDR1 as SEHNR and CDR2 as FQNEAQ (reference sequence). Trimming removed 5 bases from V and 2 bases from J, with 9 bases in between. CDR3 in DNA: TGTGCCAGCAGCATAGACAGGAACTATGGCTACACCTTC. Translating it yields CASSIDRNYGYTF.

DNA of the CDR3: TGTGCCAGCAGCCGGACAGGGGAAAACACTGAAGCTTTCTTT. Protein product: CASSRTGENTEAFF. V gene TRBV5-4 combines with J gene TRBJ1-1, with 9 bases that match TRBD1. Trimming removed 4 bases from V and 2 bases from J; junction bases left unmatched: 3. This CDR3 has 14 amino acids. The germline V gene has CDR1 SGHNT and CDR2 YYREEE (reference sequence).

As concerns this clone: Sequence at one end of the junction differs from germline and may be a read error. J is TRBJ1-3 and V is TRBV29-1; a possible D gene is TRBD1 (6 bases). This CDR3 has 14 residues. Germline CDR1 and CDR2: SQVTM and ANQGSEA. CDR3 residues: CSAEGGGYGNTIYF. In DNA, the CDR3 is TGCAGCGCTGAAGGGGGGGGCTATGGAAACACCATATATTTT.

Sample share makes this clone medium-sized (0.01 to 0.1%). The rearrangement uses TRBV5-1 and TRBJ2-4; 8 nucleotides align to TRBD1. The CDR3 is 14 residues long. With V trimmed by 0 bases and J by 6 bases, 2 bases remained unmatched. Germline V CDR1 and CDR2: SGHRS, YFSETQ. Written as DNA, the CDR3 is TGCGCCAGCAGCTTGGGGACAGGGAGAAACATTCAGTACTTC. This encodes CASSLGTGRNIQYF.

The chain is built from TRBV7-9 and TRBJ1-5, with unresolved D. The CDR3 is 15 amino acids. Germline assignment: CDR1 SEHNR and CDR2 FQNEAQ (reference sequence). V was trimmed by 6 bases and J by 4 bases, leaving 16 bases between them. The CDR3 nucleotides are TGTGCCAGCAGTCTCGACGTCGGGGAAAATCAGCCCCAGCATTTT. Its protein is CASSLDVGENQPQHF.

V and J are TRBV28 and TRBJ2-1; D gene uncertain. This CDR3 contains 15 residues. V lost 3 bases and J 3 bases, leaving 12 bases between the germline ends. CDR1 MDHEN and CDR2 SYDVKM come from the germline V gene. As DNA, the CDR3 is TGTGCCAGCAGTTTTAGGCTAGATTTCTACAATGAGCAGTTCTTC. Its protein is CASSFRLDFYNEQFF.

This clone is a singleton in its sample. This chain connects TRBV18 to TRBJ1-6; no definite D call. Germline CDR1 KGHSH, CDR2 LQKENI. V shed 0 bases and J shed 5 bases, with 11 bases lying between them. This CDR3 spans 16 amino acids. CDR3 DNA sequence: TGTGCCAGCTCACCACCCGGAGGTGCCAATAATTCACCCCTCCACTTT. This sequence encodes CASSPPGGANNSPLHF.

This sequence joins TRBV4-1 and TRBJ2-5; TRBD1 might be the D (6 bases). CDR3 length equals 15 residues. CDR1 MGHRA and CDR2 YSYEKL come from the germline V gene. The V end was cut by 0 bases, the J end by 5 bases, with 13 bases between. In DNA, the CDR3 is TGCGCCAGCAGCCAAGATCCAAGCAGGGGTGAGACCCAGTACTTC. Translated: CASSQDPSRGETQYF.

V gene TRBV5-6 combines with J gene TRBJ1-1; D possibly corresponds to TRBD1 (6 bases). Germline-derived CDR1 and CDR2 are SGHDT and YYEEEE. V was trimmed by 6 bases and J by 1 base, leaving 13 bases between them. The CDR3 is made up of 14 amino acids. CDR3 coding DNA: TGTGCCAGCACTACGCGGGGGGCGAACACTGAAGCTTTCTTT. Protein: CASTTRGANTEAFF.

The genes are TRBV25-1 and TRBJ2-5; 16 bases line up with TRBD2. The CDR3 has 18 residues. CDR1 and CDR2 from the germline V gene are MGHDK and SYGVNS. Trimming removed 4 bases from V and 5 bases from J; junction bases left unmatched: 10. CDR3 amino acids: CASSGHPGLAGGSETQYF. The CDR3 DNA sequence: TGTGCCAGCAGTGGCCACCCGGGACTAGCGGGGGGGTCGGAGACCCAGTACTTC.

This chain uses TRBV14 with TRBJ2-2, with 7 bases matching TRBD1. Germline CDR1 is SGHDN and CDR2 is FVKESK. V lost 4 bases and J lost 5; bases outside the gene matches: 7. The CDR3 has 15 amino acids. The CDR3 spells CASSRQGPWTGELFF. CDR3 nucleotide sequence: TGTGCCAGCAGCCGACAGGGTCCTTGGACCGGGGAGCTGTTTTTT.

The chain employs TRBV9 and TRBJ2-1; TRBD2 aligns across 7 bases. CDR3 length: 15 amino acids. Germline assignment: CDR1 SGDLS and CDR2 YYNGEE. V lost 1 base, J lost 5 bases, and 6 bases stayed unmatched. CDR3 in DNA: TGTGCCAGCAGCGTAAACGGACTAGGTAACAATGAGCAGTTCTTC. Its protein is CASSVNGLGNNEQFF.

The chain combines TRBV10-3 with TRBJ1-2; 7 bases align to TRBD1. Germline V gene sequence: CDR1 ENHRY, CDR2 SYGVKD. CDR3 length equals 12 residues. Trimming cost V 6 bases and J 8 bases; bases outside gene matches: 6. The CDR3 region has the DNA TGTGCCATCAGGCGACAGGGTGACGGCTACACCTTC. Translating it yields CAIRRQGDGYTF.

The CDR3 reads CASSLTSGGITGELFF. The CDR3 region has the DNA TGTGCCAGCAGCTTAACCAGCGGGGGAATCACCGGGGAGCTGTTTTTT. V usage is TRBV7-3 and J usage is TRBJ2-2; 8 nucleotides match TRBD2. The CDR3 runs to 16 residues. CDR1 is SGHTA, CDR2 FQGTGA, per germline. Trimming took 0 bases from V and 4 from J; bases not matched to a gene: 4.

This clone has just one count. The rearrangement links TRBV10-3 to TRBJ1-1; possible D gene TRBD1, 5 bases. From germline, CDR1 is ENHRY and CDR2 SYGVKD. V gave up 1 base and J gave up 7 bases, with 7 bases separating them. CDR3 size: 12 residues. This CDR3 is CAISELGLEAFF. The CDR3 coding sequence is TGTGCCATCAGTGAGTTGGGGCTTGAAGCTTTCTTT.

The chain carries TRBV4-3 and TRBJ2-4; D gene uncertain. Per germline, CDR1 LGHNA and CDR2 YSLEER. The V and J ends lost 0 bases and 0 bases respectively, with 12 bases between them. The CDR3 length is 17 residues. The CDR3 region is CASSQDARALAKNIQYF. The CDR3 DNA sequence: TGCGCCAGCAGCCAAGATGCGAGAGCCTTAGCCAAAAACATTCAGTACTTC.

This clone was recorded only once. This rearrangement joins TRBV11-2 to TRBJ2-5; TRBD1 matches at 7 bases. This CDR3 spans 16 amino acids. CDR1 is SGHAT and CDR2 is FQNNGV in the germline V gene. The ends lost 3 bases at V and 3 bases at J; junction bases unmatched: 10. The CDR3 loop is CASSFRGPGPKETQYF. In nucleotides, the CDR3 is TGTGCCAGCAGCTTTAGGGGGCCGGGCCCTAAAGAGACCCAGTACTTC.

This clone was seen a single time. The chain has TRBV5-1 and TRBJ2-1; TRBD2 aligns across 14 bases. CDR3 length: 15 residues. V lost 4 bases and J lost 9; bases outside the gene matches: 6. Germline CDR1 is SGHRS and CDR2 is YFSETQ. The CDR3 sequence is CASSQTSGGASEQFF. The CDR3 DNA reads as TGCGCCAGCAGCCAGACTAGCGGGGGGGCGAGTGAGCAGTTCTTC. The full variable domain, rest sourced from reference TRBV5-1 and TRBJ2-1, is KAGVTQTPRYLIKTRGQQVTLSCSPISGHRSVSWYQQTPGQGLQFLFEYFSETQRNKGNFPGRFSGRQFSNSRSEMNVSTLELGDSALYLCASSQTSGGASEQFFGPGTRLTVL.

The chain carries TRBV12-3 or TRBV12-4 and TRBJ1-5, with no clear D. V lost 2 bases to trimming and J lost 4 bases, with 6 bases between them. The CDR3 consists of 13 residues. CDR3 sequence (DNA): TGTGCCAGCAGTTTAACAGTTAATCAGCCCCAGCATTTT. Protein: CASSLTVNQPQHF.

V is TRBV27 and J is TRBJ2-2; TRBD1 matches at 8 bases. This CDR3 is built from 17 residues. The germline V gene has CDR1 MNHEY and CDR2 SMNVEV (reference sequence). With V trimmed by 5 bases and J by 7 bases, 15 bases remained unmatched. CDR3 protein: CASSPPRQGAAGGELFF. CDR3 sequence (DNA): TGTGCCAGCAGTCCACCCAGGCAGGGGGCTGCGGGCGGGGAGCTGTTTTTT.

This clone was seen only a few times. The J gene is TRBJ1-1, the V gene TRBV11-2, with 7 bases fitting TRBD1. J gave up 1 base and V 1 base, and 3 bases lay outside the gene matches. The CDR3 contains 15 residues. The germline gives CDR1 SGHAT, CDR2 FQNNGV. The CDR3 nucleotides are TGTGCCAGCAGCTTAGTAAGGGGGCGGAACACTGAAGCTTTCTTT. Its translation is CASSLVRGRNTEAFF.

The chain employs TRBV5-1 and TRBJ1-1, with D possibly matching TRBD1 (6 bases). This CDR3 comprises 16 residues. Looked up from germline, CDR1 is SGHRS and CDR2 is YFSETQ. V was shortened by 0 bases and J by 5 bases, with 17 bases between the two germline ends. The CDR3 DNA is TGCGCCAGCAGCTTGGATGGTTCGGGGGGCACGACTGAAGCTTTCTTT. This encodes CASSLDGSGGTTEAFF.

This clone has more than one count but fewer than ten. The gene calls are TRBV19 and TRBJ1-1; 9 bases agree with TRBD1. CDR1 is LNHDA and CDR2 is SQIVND in the germline V gene (reference sequence). Germline trimming cut 5 bases from V and 1 base from J; bases unmatched to any gene: 11. The CDR3 has 17 amino acids. The CDR3: CASSPRNRGRGNTEAFF. As DNA, the CDR3 is TGTGCCAGTAGTCCGCGAAACAGGGGGCGAGGGAACACTGAAGCTTTCTTT.

The chain couples TRBV6-5 to TRBJ2-3; perhaps TRBD2 as D (5 bases). The CDR3 has 15 residues. The V gene's germline CDR1 is MNHEY and CDR2 SVGAGI. Trimming took 0 bases from V and 7 from J, leaving 14 bases between them. The CDR3 DNA is TGTGCCAGCAGTTACTCCTTCGGGGAAAAATATACGCAGTATTTT. This encodes CASSYSFGEKYTQYF.

V usage is TRBV6-1 and J usage is TRBJ2-7; weak D call: TRBD1 (6 bases). Trimming cost V 2 bases and J 6 bases, with 11 bases left between them. Germline-derived CDR1 and CDR2 are MNHNS and SASEGT. The CDR3 covers 13 residues. CDR3 nucleotide sequence: TGTGCCAGCAGTGAAACAGGGTCTGGCGAGCAGTACTTC. Translated, it gives CASSETGSGEQYF.